This T cell receptor (beta chain) was observed in a study of technical replicates of blood from a few donors. Produced via immunoSEQ multiplex PCR; TCRdb's table is partial and in-frame only. The sample includes around 15,000 clones, under 90% of them seen just once. V lost 7 bases and J lost 6, with 18 bases in between. Germline V gene sequence: CDR1 SGHAT, CDR2 FQNNGV. The CDR3 has 15 residues. This TCR was recovered from a human donor in good health. The J gene is TRBJ1-4, the V gene TRBV11-2; a possible D gene is TRBD1 (5 bases). Sequenced sample: PBMCs. CDR3 loop: CASTGGPGRDEKLFF. As DNA, the CDR3 is TGTGCCAGCACCGGCGGCCCAGGGAGGGATGAAAAACTGTTTTTT.